The 11 T cell receptor beta chains below all came from one sample that was sequenced in a study of OX40 agonist ivuxolimab in advanced cancers. The data were produced by immunoSEQ multiplex PCR, yet TCRdb's version contains in-frame clones alone and is incomplete. The sample contains 30,000 to 40,000 clones, about 89% of which appear only once. Material: CD4+ or CD8+ T cells sorted from blood, obtained in a trial of the OX40 agonist ivuxolimab. The receptors stem from an adult with an advanced solid tumor such as melanoma, head and neck, liver or kidney cancer.

The genes are TRBV20-1 and TRBJ2-5; unclear D gene. The CDR3 is made up of 10 amino acids. Germline CDR1 reads DFQATT; CDR2 reads SNEGSKA (reference sequence). Trimming took 5 bases from V and 5 from J, leaving 6 bases between them. The CDR3 bases are TGCAGTGCTTCCGGGGAGACCCAGTACTTC. Amino acids: CSASGETQYF.

The chain uses TRBV11-3 and TRBJ2-1; D gene ambiguous. The germline V gene has CDR1 SGHNT and CDR2 YENEEA. Trimming cost V 5 bases and J 9 bases, with 14 bases left between them. The CDR3 spans 13 residues. CDR3 region: CASSLDGVSEQFF. Here the CDR3 DNA reads TGTGCCAGCAGCCTGGATGGGGTCTCTGAGCAGTTCTTC.

The chain couples TRBV5-1 to TRBJ2-7, with unresolved D. Germline assignment: CDR1 SGHRS and CDR2 YFSETQ. This CDR3 region has 15 residues. Trimming took off 3 bases at V and 0 bases at J, with 13 bases between the two ends. The CDR3 DNA sequence: TGCGCCAGCAGCTGGGCGACGCTGAGCTCCTACGAGCAGTACTTC. Its protein is CASSWATLSSYEQYF. Drawing the rest from reference TRBV5-1 and TRBJ2-7, the complete variable domain is KAGVTQTPRYLIKTRGQQVTLSCSPISGHRSVSWYQQTPGQGLQFLFEYFSETQRNKGNFPGRFSGRQFSNSRSEMNVSTLELGDSALYLCASSWATLSSYEQYFGPGTRLTVT.

The chain carries TRBV15 and TRBJ1-5; 7 bases fit TRBD1. This CDR3 region has 14 residues. Germline trimming cut 1 base from V and 5 bases from J; bases unmatched to any gene: 2. Germline V gene data show CDR1 as LNHNV and CDR2 as YYDKDF (reference sequence). CDR3 nucleotide sequence: TGTGCCACCAGCAGAGTTACAGGGGATCAGCCCCAGCATTTT. Translating it yields CATSRVTGDQPQHF. The full variable domain, completed using reference TRBV15 and TRBJ1-5, is DAMVIQNPRYQVTQFGKPVTLSCSQTLNHNVMYWYQQKSSQAPKLLFHYYDKDFNNEADTPDNFQSRRPNTSFCFLDIRSPGLGDTAMYLCATSRVTGDQPQHFGDGTRLSIL.

The table lists this clone with a few counts. V is TRBV6-6 and J is TRBJ1-1; no clear D. Germline-derived CDR1 and CDR2 are MNHNY and SVGAGI (reference sequence). The CDR3 covers 16 residues. V lost 6 bases and J lost 3, with 20 bases in between. CDR3 residues: CASSFTATSGDTEAFF. For the CDR3, the DNA is TGTGCCAGCAGCTTTACAGCCACAAGCGGTGACACTGAAGCTTTCTTT.

The chain combines TRBV6-5 with TRBJ1-2; no reliable D call. The CDR3 is made up of 13 amino acids. Looked up from germline, CDR1 is MNHEY and CDR2 is SVGAGI. V was shortened by 6 bases and J by 8 bases, with 16 bases between the two germline ends. As DNA, the CDR3 is TGTGCCAGCAGCGATCGGCTATCTGGGGGCTACACCTTC. Protein sequence: CASSDRLSGGYTF.

The chain couples TRBV11-2 to TRBJ1-2; 7 bases map to TRBD1. Germline assignment: CDR1 SGHAT and CDR2 FQNNGV. The CDR3 consists of 15 residues. V was pared by 5 bases and J by 5 bases, with 11 bases of the junction left unmatched. CDR3 sequence (DNA): TGTGCCAGCAGCACCTTCCCGAGGACAGGATATGGCTACACCTTC. The encoded protein is CASSTFPRTGYGYTF.

Worth noting for this clone: No conserved phenylalanine or tryptophan is present at the end of the CDR3, so a read error is the likely explanation. The chain recombines TRBV6-1 with TRBJ1-6, with D perhaps TRBD1 (6 bases). Trimming took 1 base from V and 7 from J, leaving 23 bases between them. CDR1 is MNHNS and CDR2 is SASEGT in the germline V gene. There are 19 residues in the CDR3. CDR3 region: CASSEEGRAGASWNSPLHL. The CDR3 DNA reads TGTGCCAGCAGTGAAGAAGGGCGGGCAGGGGCGAGTTGGAATTCACCCCTCCACCTT.

The chain employs TRBV20-1 and TRBJ1-1; D not resolved. The CDR3 loop spans 11 amino acids. In germline, CDR1 is DFQATT, CDR2 SNEGSKA (reference sequence). Trimming took off 5 bases at V and 8 bases at J, with 12 bases between the two ends. CDR3 region: CSAPRPGEAFF. In DNA form, the CDR3 reads TGCAGTGCTCCTAGGCCGGGGGAAGCTTTCTTT.

The gene calls are TRBV15 and TRBJ2-7, with unresolved D. V was shortened by 1 base and J by 1 base, with 14 bases between the two germline ends. This CDR3 spans 16 amino acids. Germline CDR1 LNHNV, CDR2 YYDKDF (reference sequence). The CDR3 DNA sequence: TGTGCCACCAGCAGAGTGACCCAGAAGAGTTCCTACGAGCAGTACTTC. It yields the protein CATSRVTQKSSYEQYF.

This clone is a singleton in its sample. As DNA, the CDR3 is TGTGCCAGCAGTTACTCAGGACAAAACTATGGCTACACCTTC. Translating it yields CASSYSGQNYGYTF. V is TRBV6-5 and J is TRBJ1-2, with a tentative D call TRBD1 (5 bases). CDR3 length: 14 amino acids. The V end lost 0 bases, the J end lost 2 bases, and 7 bases lay between the germline ends. Germline CDR1 and CDR2: MNHEY and SVGAGI.